This T cell receptor (beta chain) derives from a study of vaccination and CD4 T cells after COVID-19. Study details: The study drew post-COVID samples a median about 100 days after diagnosis (range 35 to 161). Overlapping spike peptides from SARS-CoV-2, HCoV-NL63, HCoV-OC43 and HCoV-229E served to stimulate the cells.

Treatment in this sample: roughly 11-day PBMC culture with coronavirus spike peptide pools or control peptides (ViraFEST assay). The PCR-positive dates, March through December 2020, came before the US Alpha, Beta and Delta variants. Comment on this clonotype: Antigen: not known.

The germline V gene encodes CDR1 MNHEY and CDR2 SVGAGI. The CDR3 sequence is 13 residues long. Trimming pared 2 bases from V and 1 base from J, leaving 5 bases between. The Oncomine TCR Beta short-read assay was what sequenced the DNA obtained from cultured CD4+ T cells. Genomic DNA was isolated from CD4+ T cells that had been cultured. In TCRdb, the PCR reads were re-called with MiXCR into one record per CDR3 protein. Of about 4,600 distinct CDR3 sequences in the sample, about 40% were seen once. V usage is TRBV6-5 and J usage is TRBJ1-1; D unclear. The sequencing input was CD4+ T cells from blood, cultured in vitro. The TCR was taken from a human donor who had recovered from COVID-19. The CDR3, as DNA: TGTGCCAGCAGTTACAACCGGAACACTGAAGCTTTCTTT. Translation: CASSYNRNTEAFF.